These 20 T cell receptor beta chains were all obtained from the same sample, sequenced in a study of cytomegalovirus exposure and HLA in healthy donors (dated by TCRdb to 2016 to 2017). Library generation was performed with the immunoSEQ multiplex PCR assay. TCRdb provides this immuneACCESS table in a form limited to in-frame rearrangements. Some clones are lacking; in checked studies, under half of them reflect an unresolved V gene, and why the rest are absent is not known. This sample is represented by 150,000 to 200,000 clones; roughly four fifths of them were singletons. The ten largest clonotypes hold 2.5% to 3.5% of the sample. The sequencing input was PBMCs. The receptors stem from a woman under 30 in good health and CMV-seropositive.

The chain couples TRBV6-4 to TRBJ2-1; the match to TRBD2 covers 14 bases. The CDR3 runs 17 residues. The germline V gene has CDR1 MRHNA and CDR2 SNTAGT. The trim removed 0 bases at V and 7 bases at J, leaving 5 bases unmatched. Written as DNA, the CDR3 is TGTGCCAGCAGTGACTCCCAGACTAGCGGGGGGGTAAATGAGCAGTTCTTC. Translating it yields CASSDSQTSGGVNEQFF.

This chain's CDR3 is CASSEGLADDNEQFF. CDR3 coding DNA: TGTGCCAGCAGTGAAGGGCTAGCGGATGACAATGAGCAGTTCTTC. This chain connects TRBV2 to TRBJ2-1, with 7 bases identical to TRBD2. From germline, CDR1 is SNHLY and CDR2 FYNNEI. This CDR3 comprises 15 residues. J lost 5 bases, V lost 1 base, and 5 bases had no gene match.

The chain links TRBV5-4 to TRBJ2-4; a possible D gene is TRBD2 (5 bases). CDR3 length: 14 amino acids. Deletions cut 1 base from V and 3 bases from J, with 8 bases between. CDR1 and CDR2 (germline): SGHNT, YYREEE (reference sequence). The chain's CDR3 is CASSLKGVKNIQYF. CDR3 DNA: TGTGCCAGCAGCTTGAAGGGAGTCAAAAACATTCAGTACTTC.

The J gene is TRBJ2-5, the V gene TRBV4-1; D is unresolved. The CDR3 is 12 residues long. Looked up from germline, CDR1 is MGHRA and CDR2 is YSYEKL. Deletions cut 2 bases from V and 2 bases from J, with 3 bases between. CDR3 sequence: CASSQPQETQYF. The CDR3, as DNA: TGCGCCAGCAGCCAACCACAAGAGACCCAGTACTTC.

The chain recombines TRBV4-3 with TRBJ1-1; 7 nucleotides line up with TRBD1. Losses at the gene ends were 4 bases for V and 0 bases for J; bases not matched to a gene: 5. The CDR3 is 15 residues long. Per germline, CDR1 LGHNA and CDR2 YSLEER. This CDR3 is CASSLGQELNTEAFF. In nucleotides, the CDR3 is TGCGCCAGCAGCCTCGGACAGGAACTGAACACTGAAGCTTTCTTT.

The V and J genes are TRBV18 and TRBJ1-5; 8 bases are shared with TRBD1. The V segment lost 2 bases and the J segment 2 bases; nucleotides outside the gene matches: 5. Germline loops: CDR1 KGHSH, CDR2 LQKENI. There are 16 residues in the CDR3. The CDR3 nucleotides read TGTGCCAGCTCACCAGCCCTGACAGGGGGCAATCAGCCCCAGCATTTT. Protein sequence: CASSPALTGGNQPQHF.

At least ten counts were recorded for this clone. This chain uses TRBV4-2 with TRBJ1-3; D remains ambiguous. The CDR3 has 15 amino acids. Trimming stripped 0 bases from V and 2 bases from J, with 8 bases between. Germline V gene lookup returns CDR1 LGHNA and CDR2 YNFKEQ. The CDR3 loop is CASSQELRAGNTIYF. DNA for the CDR3: TGTGCCAGCAGCCAAGAATTGCGGGCTGGAAACACCATATATTTT.

CDR3 DNA sequence: TGTGCCAGCAGCGGACTAGCGGGTGCTTCTAGCACAGATACGCAGTATTTT. Translation gives CASSGLAGASSTDTQYF. J is TRBJ2-3 and V is TRBV9; TRBD2 agrees at 10 bases. Trimming took 3 bases from V and 0 from J; bases not matched to a gene: 7. CDR3 length: 17 residues. CDR1 is SGDLS and CDR2 is YYNGEE in the germline V gene.

V and J are TRBV11-2 and TRBJ1-3; tentatively, D is TRBD1 (6 bases). The CDR3 extends over 15 amino acids. V was shortened by 3 bases and J by 2 bases, with 11 bases between the two germline ends. The V gene's germline CDR1 is SGHAT and CDR2 FQNNGV. Written as DNA, the CDR3 is TGTGCCAGCAGCTTGTGGGGGGGCACTGGAAACACCATATATTTT. Translating gives CASSLWGGTGNTIYF.

The sample holds many counts of this clone. The V call is TRBV5-1, the J call TRBJ2-2; D unresolved. This CDR3 contains 16 residues. Per the germline V gene, CDR1 is SGHRS and CDR2 is YFSETQ. The germline V and J ends were trimmed by 0 bases and 0 bases, with 9 bases remaining between them. CDR3 nucleotides: TGCGCCAGCAGCTTGGCGACTTTCGCGAACACCGGGGAGCTGTTTTTT. Translated, it gives CASSLATFANTGELFF. The variable domain in full, completed from reference TRBV5-1 and TRBJ2-2, reads KAGVTQTPRYLIKTRGQQVTLSCSPISGHRSVSWYQQTPGQGLQFLFEYFSETQRNKGNFPGRFSGRQFSNSRSEMNVSTLELGDSALYLCASSLATFANTGELFFGEGSRLTVL.

The chain carries TRBV7-2 and TRBJ2-7; possible D gene TRBD1, 5 bases. V lost 1 base, J lost 5 bases, and 18 bases lay in between. The CDR3 has 16 residues. Germline V gene data show CDR1 as SGHTA and CDR2 as FQGNSA. The chain's CDR3 is CASSLEGRQNADEQYF. The CDR3 region has the DNA TGTGCCAGCAGCTTAGAGGGAAGACAGAATGCCGACGAGCAGTACTTC.

The CDR3 reads CASSYSTSGGETQYF. As DNA, the CDR3 is TGTGCCAGCAGTTACTCGACTAGCGGGGGAGAGACCCAGTACTTC. The chain uses TRBV6-6 and TRBJ2-5, with TRBD2 matching over 12 bases. Germline CDR1 and CDR2: MNHNY and SVGAGI (reference sequence). Trimming at V came to 0 bases and at J to 4 bases, leaving 0 bases not matched to a gene. CDR3 size: 15 residues.

V usage is TRBV7-2 and J usage is TRBJ2-3, with D tentatively TRBD2 (7 bases). This CDR3 contains 13 residues. V was trimmed by 5 bases and J by 4 bases, leaving 10 bases between them. Germline CDR1 is SGHTA and CDR2 is FQGNSA. The CDR3 region is CASSPGGADTQYF. In nucleotides, the CDR3 is TGTGCCAGCAGCCCGGGGGGCGCAGATACGCAGTATTTT.

This chain uses TRBV4-2 with TRBJ1-4; the D is unclear. V lost 0 bases and J lost 3, with 8 bases in between. Germline V gives CDR1 LGHNA, CDR2 YNFKEQ. This CDR3 spans 15 amino acids. In nucleotides, the CDR3 is TGTGCCAGCAGCCAAGACCCGGGAGCTAATGAAAAACTGTTTTTT. Translating gives CASSQDPGANEKLFF.

The chain employs TRBV6-5 and TRBJ1-4; TRBD1 aligns across 9 bases. Germline assignment: CDR1 MNHEY and CDR2 SVGAGI. The CDR3 sequence is 13 residues long. The trim removed 6 bases at V and 5 bases at J, leaving 1 base unmatched. CDR3 sequence reads: CASRGQGNEKLFF. CDR3 nucleotide sequence: TGTGCCAGCAGGGGACAGGGAAATGAAAAACTGTTTTTT.

The J gene is TRBJ2-7, the V gene TRBV6-5, with D perhaps matching TRBD1 (5 bases). The CDR3 has 16 amino acids. V was trimmed by 2 bases and J by 2 bases, leaving 16 bases between them. The V gene's germline CDR1 is MNHEY and CDR2 SVGAGI. The chain's CDR3 is CASSYKQTVQTYEQYF. The DNA of the CDR3 is TGTGCCAGCAGTTACAAGCAGACAGTGCAAACCTACGAGCAGTACTTC.

The chain joins TRBV25-1 to TRBJ2-3; a weak D match, TRBD1 (5 bases). The CDR3 is 13 amino acids. With 3 bases removed from V and 11 bases from J, the gap between germline ends came to 15 bases. The germline V gene encodes CDR1 MGHDK and CDR2 SYGVNS. The CDR3 spells CASSDPLGRKQYF. The CDR3 DNA is TGTGCCAGCAGTGATCCCCTGGGGCGAAAGCAGTATTTT.

This sequence joins TRBV12-5 and TRBJ1-2, with a weak D call TRBD1 (5 bases). V lost 6 bases, J lost 6 bases, and 14 bases lay in between. CDR3 length: 13 amino acids. Germline V gene data show CDR1 as LGHNT and CDR2 as FRNRAP. This CDR3 reads CASGPDSGHGYTF. The DNA for the CDR3 is TGTGCTAGTGGCCCTGACAGCGGGCATGGCTACACCTTC.

The chain carries TRBV9 and TRBJ2-4; D not resolved. The CDR3 covers 15 residues. Germline CDR1 and CDR2: SGDLS and YYNGEE. Trimming took 0 bases from V and 0 from J, leaving 7 bases between them. CDR3 residues: CASSVGVLAKNIQYF. The CDR3 DNA reads TGTGCCAGCAGCGTAGGCGTCCTAGCCAAAAACATTCAGTACTTC.

The chain is built from TRBV2 and TRBJ2-6; D might be TRBD1 (7 bases). The CDR3 length is 15 residues. Trimming shortened V by 8 bases and J by 1 base, and 12 bases separated the two germline ends. The germline V gene encodes CDR1 SNHLY and CDR2 FYNNEI. CDR3 in DNA: TGTGCCAGCGACTCAGGGGGGTCTGGGGCCAACGTCCTGACTTTC. This gives the protein CASDSGGSGANVLTF.